Below, one TCR beta chain is given with its context. This entry comes from a study of blood T cell repertoires in COVID-19. Overall study: COVID-19 samples collected from the United States, Italy and Spain covered acute and convalescent phases. PBMCs, B-cell-depleted T cells, or T cells were the source of the cDNA or gDNA that made up the material.

The V and J ends lost 7 bases and 3 bases respectively, with 13 bases between them. From germline, CDR1 is SNHLY and CDR2 FYNNEI. The CDR3 spans 13 residues. Original handling: Estimates of nucleated cell counts were drawn from the amplification of reference gene primers. Some clones are missing from TCRdb's copy, which holds only in-frame ones; the method was immunoSEQ multiplex PCR. V, J and clone size are taken as reported in that table, and D and trimming were inferred from the DNA itself. The repertoire includes some 26,000 clones, about nine tenths of them detected once, and more than 7% sits in the top ten.

Sequenced material: peripheral blood. The chain employs TRBV2 and TRBJ2-7; the D gene is possibly TRBD1 (6 bases). The sequence was collected from a woman between 50 and 59 years old with active COVID-19. The chain's CDR3 is CASIRDTGYEQYF. The CDR3 DNA reads as TGTGCCAGCATCCGGGACACCGGCTACGAGCAGTACTTC.